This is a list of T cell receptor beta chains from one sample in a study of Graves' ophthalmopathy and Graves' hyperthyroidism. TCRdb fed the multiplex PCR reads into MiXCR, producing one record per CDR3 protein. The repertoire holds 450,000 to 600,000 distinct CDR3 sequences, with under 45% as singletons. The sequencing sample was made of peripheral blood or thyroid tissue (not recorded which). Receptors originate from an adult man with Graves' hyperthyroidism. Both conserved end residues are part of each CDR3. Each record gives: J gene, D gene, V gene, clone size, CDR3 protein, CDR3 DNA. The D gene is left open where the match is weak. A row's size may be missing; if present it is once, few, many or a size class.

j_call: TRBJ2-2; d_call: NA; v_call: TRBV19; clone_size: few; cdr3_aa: CASSINPGSAMVTGELFF; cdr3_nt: TGTGCCAGTAGTATCAACCCGGGTAGTGCTATGGTGACCGGGGAGCTGTTTTTT
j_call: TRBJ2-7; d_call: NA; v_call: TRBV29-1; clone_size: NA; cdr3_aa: CSVEDPGNEQYF; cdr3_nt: TGCAGCGTTGAAGATCCAGGCAATGAGCAGTACTTC
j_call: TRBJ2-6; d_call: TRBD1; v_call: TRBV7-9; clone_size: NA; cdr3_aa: CASSLGTETLGANVLTF; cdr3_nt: TGTGCCAGCAGCCTCGGGACAGAAACTCTGGGGGCCAACGTCCTGACTTTC
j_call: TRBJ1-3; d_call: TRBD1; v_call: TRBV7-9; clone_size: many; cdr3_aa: CASSPPRGSGNTIYF; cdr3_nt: TGTGCCAGCAGCCCCCCCAGGGGGTCTGGAAACACCATATATTTT
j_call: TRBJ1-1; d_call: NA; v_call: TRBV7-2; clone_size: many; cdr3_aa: CASTPYRVATEAFF; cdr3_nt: TGTGCCAGCACTCCGTACAGGGTGGCCACTGAAGCTTTCTTT
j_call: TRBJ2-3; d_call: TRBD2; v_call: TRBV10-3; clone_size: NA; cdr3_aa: CAISDPVRGGQGTDTQYF; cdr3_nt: TGTGCCATCAGTGATCCCGTGCGGGGGGGCCAGGGCACAGATACGCAGTATTTT
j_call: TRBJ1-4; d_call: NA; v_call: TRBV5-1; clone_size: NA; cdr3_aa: CASSLSPVSESEKLFF; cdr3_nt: TGCGCCAGCAGCTTGTCTCCCGTGTCGGAAAGCGAAAAACTGTTTTTT
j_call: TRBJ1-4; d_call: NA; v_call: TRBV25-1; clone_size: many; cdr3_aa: CASSEWGGGGEKLFF; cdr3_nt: TGTGCCAGCAGTGAATGGGGAGGGGGAGGTGAAAAACTGTTTTTT
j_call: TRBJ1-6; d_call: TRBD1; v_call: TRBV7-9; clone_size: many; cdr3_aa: CASSPTGGWHSPLHF; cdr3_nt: TGTGCCAGCAGCCCAACAGGGGGCTGGCACTCACCCCTCCACTTT
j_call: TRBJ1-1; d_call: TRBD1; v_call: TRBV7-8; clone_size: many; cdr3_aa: CASSQLYRGQRNTEAFF; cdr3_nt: TGTGCCAGCAGCCAGCTTTACAGGGGTCAACGAAACACTGAAGCTTTCTTT